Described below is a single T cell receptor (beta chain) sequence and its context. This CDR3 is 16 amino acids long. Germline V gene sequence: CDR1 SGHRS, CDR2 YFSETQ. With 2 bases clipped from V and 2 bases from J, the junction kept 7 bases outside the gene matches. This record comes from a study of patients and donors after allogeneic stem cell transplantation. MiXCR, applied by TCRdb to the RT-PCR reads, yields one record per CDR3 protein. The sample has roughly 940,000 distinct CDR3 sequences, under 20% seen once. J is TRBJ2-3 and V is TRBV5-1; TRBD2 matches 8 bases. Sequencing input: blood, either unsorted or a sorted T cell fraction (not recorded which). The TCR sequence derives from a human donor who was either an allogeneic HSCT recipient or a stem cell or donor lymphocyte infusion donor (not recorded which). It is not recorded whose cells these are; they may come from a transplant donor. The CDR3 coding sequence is TGCGCCAGCAGCTTACCCGGGACTAGTAACACAGATACGCAGTATTTT. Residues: CASSLPGTSNTDTQYF.